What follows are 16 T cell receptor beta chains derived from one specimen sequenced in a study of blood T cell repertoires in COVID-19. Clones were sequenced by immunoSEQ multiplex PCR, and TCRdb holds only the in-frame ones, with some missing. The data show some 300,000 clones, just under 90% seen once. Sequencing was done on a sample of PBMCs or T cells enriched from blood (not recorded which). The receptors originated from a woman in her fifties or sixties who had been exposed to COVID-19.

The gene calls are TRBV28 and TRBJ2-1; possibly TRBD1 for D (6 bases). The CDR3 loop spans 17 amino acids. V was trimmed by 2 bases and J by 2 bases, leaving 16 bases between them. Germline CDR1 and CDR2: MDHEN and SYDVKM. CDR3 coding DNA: TGTGCCAGCAGTTTAAGCAGGGGCCGTAGGACCTACAATGAGCAGTTCTTC. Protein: CASSLSRGRRTYNEQFF.

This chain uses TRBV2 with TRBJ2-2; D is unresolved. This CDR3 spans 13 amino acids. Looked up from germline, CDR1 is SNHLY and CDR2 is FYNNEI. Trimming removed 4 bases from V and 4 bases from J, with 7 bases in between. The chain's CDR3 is CASSGQSTGELFF. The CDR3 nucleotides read TGTGCCAGCAGTGGGCAGTCCACCGGGGAGCTGTTTTTT.

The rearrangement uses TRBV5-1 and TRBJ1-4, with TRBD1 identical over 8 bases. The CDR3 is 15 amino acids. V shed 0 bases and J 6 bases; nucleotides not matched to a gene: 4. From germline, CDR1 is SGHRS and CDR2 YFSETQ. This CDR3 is CASSLGTGLYEKLFF. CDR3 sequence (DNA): TGCGCCAGCAGCTTGGGGACAGGGTTATATGAAAAACTGTTTTTT.

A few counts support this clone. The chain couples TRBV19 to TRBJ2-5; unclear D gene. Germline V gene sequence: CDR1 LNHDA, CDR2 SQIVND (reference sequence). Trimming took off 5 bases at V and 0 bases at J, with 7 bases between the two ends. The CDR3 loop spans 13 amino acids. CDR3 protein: CASSLKYQETQYF. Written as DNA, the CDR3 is TGTGCCAGTAGTCTTAAATACCAAGAGACCCAGTACTTC.

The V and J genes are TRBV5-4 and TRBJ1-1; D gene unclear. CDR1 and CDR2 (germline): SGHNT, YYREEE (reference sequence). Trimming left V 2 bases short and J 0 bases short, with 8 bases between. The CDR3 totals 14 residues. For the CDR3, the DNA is TGTGCCAGCAGCTTCTCAGTGATGAACACTGAAGCTTTCTTT. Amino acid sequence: CASSFSVMNTEAFF.

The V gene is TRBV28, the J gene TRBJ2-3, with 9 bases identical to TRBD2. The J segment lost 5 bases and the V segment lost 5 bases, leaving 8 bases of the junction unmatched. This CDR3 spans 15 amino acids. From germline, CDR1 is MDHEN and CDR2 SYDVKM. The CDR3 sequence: CASSLIGGGGDTQYF. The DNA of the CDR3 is TGTGCCAGCAGTCTAATCGGCGGGGGGGGAGATACGCAGTATTTT.

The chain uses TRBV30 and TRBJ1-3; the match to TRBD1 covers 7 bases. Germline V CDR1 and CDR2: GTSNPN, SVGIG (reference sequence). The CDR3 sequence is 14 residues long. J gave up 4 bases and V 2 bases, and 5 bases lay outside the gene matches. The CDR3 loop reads CAWSKGAHGNTIYF. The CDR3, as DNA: TGTGCCTGGAGTAAGGGGGCGCACGGAAACACCATATATTTT. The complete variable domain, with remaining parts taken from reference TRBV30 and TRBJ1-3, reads SQTIHQWPATLVQPVGSPLSLECTVEGTSNPNLYWYRQAAGRGLQLLFYSVGIGQISSEVPQNLSASRPQDRQFILSSKKLLLSDSGFYLCAWSKGAHGNTIYFGEGSWLTVV.

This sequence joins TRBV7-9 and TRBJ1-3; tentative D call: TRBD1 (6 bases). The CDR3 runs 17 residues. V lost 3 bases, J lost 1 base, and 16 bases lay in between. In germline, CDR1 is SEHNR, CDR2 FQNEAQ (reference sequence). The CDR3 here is CASSFVPWTESGNTIYF. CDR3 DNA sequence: TGTGCCAGCAGCTTTGTCCCGTGGACAGAGTCTGGAAACACCATATATTTT.

The CDR3 region is CASSWGTSGGRYNEQFF. The CDR3 DNA is TGCGCCAGCAGCTGGGGGACTAGCGGGGGGCGTTACAATGAGCAGTTCTTC. This chain links TRBV5-1 with TRBJ2-1, with TRBD2 identical over 15 bases. The CDR3 extends over 17 amino acids. V was pared by 3 bases and J by 4 bases, with 5 bases of the junction left unmatched. Germline V gene data show CDR1 as SGHRS and CDR2 as YFSETQ.

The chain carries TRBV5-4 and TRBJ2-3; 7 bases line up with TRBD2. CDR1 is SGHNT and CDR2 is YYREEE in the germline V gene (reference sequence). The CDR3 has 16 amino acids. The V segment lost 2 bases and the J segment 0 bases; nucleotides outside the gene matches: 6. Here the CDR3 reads CASSLAGPMSTDTQYF. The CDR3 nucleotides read TGTGCCAGCAGCTTAGCGGGGCCCATGAGCACAGATACGCAGTATTTT.

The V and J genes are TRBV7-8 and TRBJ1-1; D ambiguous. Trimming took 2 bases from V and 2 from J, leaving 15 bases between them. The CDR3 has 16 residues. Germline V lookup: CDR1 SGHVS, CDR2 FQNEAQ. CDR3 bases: TGTGCCAGCAGCTTATTTCTGACACGGGGAAACACTGAAGCTTTCTTT. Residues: CASSLFLTRGNTEAFF.

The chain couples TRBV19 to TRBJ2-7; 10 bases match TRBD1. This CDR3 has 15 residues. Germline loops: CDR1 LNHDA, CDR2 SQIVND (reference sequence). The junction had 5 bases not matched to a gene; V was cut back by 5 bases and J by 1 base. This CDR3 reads CASSARGQGSYEQYF. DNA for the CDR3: TGTGCCAGTAGTGCGAGGGGACAGGGGTCCTACGAGCAGTACTTC.

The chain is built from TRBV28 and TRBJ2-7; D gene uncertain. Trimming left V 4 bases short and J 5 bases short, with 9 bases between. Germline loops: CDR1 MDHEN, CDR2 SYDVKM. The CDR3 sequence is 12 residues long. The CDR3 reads CASSYSFHEQYF. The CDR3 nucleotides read TGTGCCAGCAGTTACAGTTTTCACGAGCAGTACTTC.

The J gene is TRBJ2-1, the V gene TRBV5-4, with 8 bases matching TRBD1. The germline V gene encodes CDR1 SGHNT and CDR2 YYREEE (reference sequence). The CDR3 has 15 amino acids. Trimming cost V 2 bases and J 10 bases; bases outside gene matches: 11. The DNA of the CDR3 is TGTGCCAGCAGCTTTGGTGACAGGGGAGCAGGGGAGCAGTTCTTC. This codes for CASSFGDRGAGEQFF.

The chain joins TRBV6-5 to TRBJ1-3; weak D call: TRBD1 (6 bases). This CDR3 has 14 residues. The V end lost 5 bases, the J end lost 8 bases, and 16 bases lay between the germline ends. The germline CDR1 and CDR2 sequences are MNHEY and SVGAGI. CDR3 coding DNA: TGTGCCAGCAGTACCCAGGACAGAGGGGACACCATATATTTT. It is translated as CASSTQDRGDTIYF.

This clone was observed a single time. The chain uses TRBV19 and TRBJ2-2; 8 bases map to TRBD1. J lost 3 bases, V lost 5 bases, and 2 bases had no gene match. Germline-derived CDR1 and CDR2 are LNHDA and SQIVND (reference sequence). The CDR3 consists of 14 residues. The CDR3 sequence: CASSADRDTGELFF. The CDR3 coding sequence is TGTGCCAGTAGTGCGGACAGGGACACCGGGGAGCTGTTTTTT.